The following is a T cell receptor beta chain sequence with its context. Antigen unknown. This entry belongs to a study of shared clonotypes between healthy human individuals. The study, taken as a whole, reports: Sample collection involved blood only; tissue repertoires are likely different. Among the subsets, naive ones generally showed larger estimated richness than memory ones.

Researchers partitioned CD4+ cells into CD45RA+ naive and CD45RA-negative memory subsets. Clones were read by immunoSEQ multiplex PCR, and TCRdb kept only the in-frame ones, dropping some. Among under 2.5 million clones listed, around 92% were seen once. The V gene's germline CDR1 is SGHNT and CDR2 YYREEE (reference sequence). This CDR3 has 15 amino acids. V shed 4 bases and J 3 bases; nucleotides not matched to a gene: 9. The gene calls are TRBV5-4 and TRBJ2-7; 8 bases align to TRBD2. The sequence came from a man aged 18 to 29 in good health. Some clones in this sample may be carry-over from other donors' samples. The sequencing sample was made of naive CD4+ T cells from PBMCs. This sample's subset: CD45RA+ positively selected. In DNA form, the CDR3 reads TGTGCCAGCAGCACCTCGGGGGGGGCGTACTACGAGCAGTACTTC. This gives the protein CASSTSGGAYYEQYF. Complete variable domain (other parts from reference TRBV5-4 and TRBJ2-7): ETGVTQSPTHLIKTRGQQVTLRCSSQSGHNTVSWYQQALGQGPQFIFQYYREEENGRGNFPPRFSGLQFPNYSSELNVNALELDDSALYLCASSTSGGAYYEQYFGPGTRLTVT.